The entry below describes one T cell receptor beta chain. The target of this receptor is not known. Per-base qualities were not stored, and no clone one base away is much larger. The V end gives up 5 bases and the J end 1 base, leaving 4 bases in the junction not matched to a gene. The germline V gene (reference sequence) gives CDR1 as PRHDT and CDR2 as FYEKMQ. The CDR3 runs 16 amino acids, cysteine and phenylalanine included. Solely the CDR3 DNA is kept, with 48 bases framed from the first base. The data are from a study of OX40 agonist ivuxolimab in advanced cancers. About the study as a whole: The costimulatory receptor OX40 (CD134) was targeted by ivuxolimab, a fully human IgG2 agonistic monoclonal antibody. Intravenous ivuxolimab was administered to patients every 2 weeks at six dose levels: 0.01, 0.1, 0.3, 1.5, 3 and 10 mg/kg. Of the approximately 54 dose-escalation patients, hepatocellular carcinoma was present in about 20, melanoma in roughly 15, renal cell carcinoma in 9 and head and neck cancer in 9. In the dose-escalation cohort, 70% to 90% of patients were male, and the mean age was 60 years with a range of roughly 23 to 79. Prior anti-PD-1, anti-PD-L1 or anti-CTLA-4 therapy was permitted, and checkpoint inhibitors had been received by roughly 40% of dose-escalation patients. Partial responses occurred in three dose-escalation patients: two with cutaneous melanoma and one with hepatocellular carcinoma. The purpose of peripheral TCRbeta sequencing was to test whether ivuxolimab changed TCR sequence diversity and led to clonal T-cell expansion. The monotherapy dose-escalation portion (N of about 52 patients) of the phase I ivuxolimab trial is reported in the paper. Broad study findings and their caveats: Low levels of normalized T-cell clonal expansion were also seen in some patients who did not respond. Antigen specificity was not determined for the clonally expanded peripheral T cells. At doses of 0.1 to 3.0 mg/kg, clonal expansion of both CD4+ and CD8+ T cells in blood was seen between baseline and week 6. In the 0.1-3.0 mg/kg groups, partial responders were among the patients with the lowest normalized peripheral clonal expansion, particularly in CD8+ T cells. After ivuxolimab, expanded clones were on average more numerous among CD8+ T cells than among CD4+ T cells.

Patients with autoimmune disease history or receiving systemic immunosuppression were excluded from the trial. Peripheral blood for TCR sequencing was collected from all dose cohorts at baseline, on cycle 4 day 1, and on cycle 7 day 1. The samples were drawn from a first-in-human, open-label, multicenter phase I dose-escalation trial of ivuxolimab. The trial enrolled adults with locally advanced or metastatic head and neck squamous cell, hepatocellular, melanoma or renal cell carcinoma. Before TCR sequencing, CD4+ T cells and CD8+ T cells were sorted from peripheral blood as separate populations. Genomic DNA was isolated from the sorted cells so that the TCRbeta CDR3 region could be sequenced. The immunoSEQ Assay was used to sequence the TCRbeta CDR3 regions. Here the immuneACCESS table is served through TCRdb, limited to in-frame sequences with V and J called. Missing clones are a known gap in these copies; in checked studies unresolved V genes cover under half, and the rest lacks a known reason. In all, the sample holds tens of thousands of clones, and 70% to 90% of those were seen once. Roughly 12% of the sample is in the top ten clones.

The V gene is TRBV13 and the J gene is TRBJ2-7, with 14 bases aligning to TRBD2. The origin of this receptor is an adult with an advanced solid tumor such as melanoma, head and neck, liver or kidney cancer. The sequences come from CD4+ or CD8+ T cells sorted from blood, collected in a trial of the OX40 agonist ivuxolimab. The CDR3 region: CASSIRTSGGSYEQYF. In nucleotide form, the sequence is TGTGCCAGCAGCATTAGGACTAGCGGGGGGTCCTACGAGCAGTACTTC.